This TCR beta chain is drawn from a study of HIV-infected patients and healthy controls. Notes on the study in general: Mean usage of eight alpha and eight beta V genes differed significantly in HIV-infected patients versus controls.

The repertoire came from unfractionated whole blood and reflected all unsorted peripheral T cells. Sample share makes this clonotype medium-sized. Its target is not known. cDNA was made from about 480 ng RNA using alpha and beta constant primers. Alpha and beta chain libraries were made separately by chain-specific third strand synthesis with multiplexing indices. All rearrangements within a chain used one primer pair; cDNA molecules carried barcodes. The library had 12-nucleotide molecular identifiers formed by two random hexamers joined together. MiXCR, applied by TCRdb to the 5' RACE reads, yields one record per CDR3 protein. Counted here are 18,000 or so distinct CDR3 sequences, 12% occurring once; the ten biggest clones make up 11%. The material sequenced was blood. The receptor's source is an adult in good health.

For the CDR3, the DNA is TGTGCCAGCACGGGGGGCCTAGGAGCTTTCTTT. Its protein product is CASTGGLGAFF. J is TRBJ1-1 and V is TRBV3-1; the D gene is possibly TRBD1 (6 bases). This CDR3 is 11 amino acids long. Per the germline V gene, CDR1 is LGHDT and CDR2 is YNNKEL (reference sequence). Trimming pared 7 bases from V and 10 bases from J, leaving 13 bases between.